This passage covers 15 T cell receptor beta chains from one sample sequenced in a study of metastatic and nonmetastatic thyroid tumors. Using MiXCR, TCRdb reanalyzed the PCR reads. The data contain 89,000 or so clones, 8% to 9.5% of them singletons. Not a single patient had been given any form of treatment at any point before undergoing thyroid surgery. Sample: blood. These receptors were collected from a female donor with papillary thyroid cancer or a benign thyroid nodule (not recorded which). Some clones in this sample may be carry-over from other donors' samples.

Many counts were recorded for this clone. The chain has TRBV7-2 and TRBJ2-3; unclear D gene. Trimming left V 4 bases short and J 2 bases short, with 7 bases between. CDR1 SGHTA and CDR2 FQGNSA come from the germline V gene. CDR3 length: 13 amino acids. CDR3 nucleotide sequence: TGTGCCAGCAGCTCCGCCTTCACAGATACGCAGTATTTT. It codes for CASSSAFTDTQYF.

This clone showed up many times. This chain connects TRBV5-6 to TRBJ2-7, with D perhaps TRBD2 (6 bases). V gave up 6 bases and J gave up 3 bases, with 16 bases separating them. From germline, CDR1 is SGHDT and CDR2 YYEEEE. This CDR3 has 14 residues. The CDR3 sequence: CASNLGGTFYEQYF. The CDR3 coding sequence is TGTGCCAGCAACCTGGGGGGAACCTTCTACGAGCAGTACTTC.

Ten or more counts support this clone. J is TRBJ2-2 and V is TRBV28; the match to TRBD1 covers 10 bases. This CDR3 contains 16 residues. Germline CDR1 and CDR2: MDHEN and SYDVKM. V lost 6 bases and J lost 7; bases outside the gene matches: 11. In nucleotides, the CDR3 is TGTGCCAGCAGCTCTCGCCGGGACAGGGGTAGCGGGGAGCTGTTTTTT. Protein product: CASSSRRDRGSGELFF.

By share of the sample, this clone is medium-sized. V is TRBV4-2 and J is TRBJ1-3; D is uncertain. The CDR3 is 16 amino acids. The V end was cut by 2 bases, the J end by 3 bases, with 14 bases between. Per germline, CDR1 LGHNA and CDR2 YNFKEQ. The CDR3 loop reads CASSQNPTVGGNTIYF. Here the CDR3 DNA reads TGTGCCAGCAGCCAAAATCCGACGGTCGGTGGAAACACCATATATTTT.

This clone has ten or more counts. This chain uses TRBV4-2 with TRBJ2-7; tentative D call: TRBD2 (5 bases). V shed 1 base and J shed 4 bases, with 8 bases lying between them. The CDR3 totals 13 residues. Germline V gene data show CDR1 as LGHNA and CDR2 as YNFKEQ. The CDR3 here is CASSQGGEYEQYF. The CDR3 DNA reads TGTGCCAGCAGCCAAGGTGGGGAGTACGAGCAGTACTTC.

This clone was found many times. The chain's CDR3 is CATTFRGNTGELFF. The CDR3 DNA follows: TGTGCCACGACATTCAGGGGGAACACCGGGGAGCTGTTTTTT. V and J are TRBV6-1 and TRBJ2-2, with D perhaps TRBD1 (6 bases). Germline assignment: CDR1 MNHNS and CDR2 SASEGT. V was trimmed by 10 bases and J by 1 base, leaving 13 bases between them. The CDR3 extends over 14 amino acids.

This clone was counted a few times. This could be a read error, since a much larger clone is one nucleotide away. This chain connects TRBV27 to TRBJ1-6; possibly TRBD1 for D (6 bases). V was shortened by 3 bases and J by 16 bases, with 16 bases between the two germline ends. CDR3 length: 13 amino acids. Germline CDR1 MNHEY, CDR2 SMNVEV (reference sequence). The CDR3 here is CASSLWGGRFLHF. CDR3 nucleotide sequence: TGTGCCAGCAGTTTGTGGGGGGGGCGGTTTCTCCACTTT.

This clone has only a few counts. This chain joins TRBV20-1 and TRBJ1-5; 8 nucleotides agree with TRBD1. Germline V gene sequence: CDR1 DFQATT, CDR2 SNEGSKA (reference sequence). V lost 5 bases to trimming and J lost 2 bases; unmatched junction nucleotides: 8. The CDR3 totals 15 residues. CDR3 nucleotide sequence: TGCAGTGCTCCGACAGGGGAATGGGGCAATCAGCCCCAGCATTTT. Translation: CSAPTGEWGNQPQHF.

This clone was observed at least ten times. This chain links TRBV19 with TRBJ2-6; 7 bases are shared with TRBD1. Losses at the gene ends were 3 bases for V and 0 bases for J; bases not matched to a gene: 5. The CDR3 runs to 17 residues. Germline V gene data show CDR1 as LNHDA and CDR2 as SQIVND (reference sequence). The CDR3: CASSIGQAFSGANVLTF. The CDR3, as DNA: TGTGCCAGTAGTATTGGACAGGCCTTCTCTGGGGCCAACGTCCTGACTTTC.

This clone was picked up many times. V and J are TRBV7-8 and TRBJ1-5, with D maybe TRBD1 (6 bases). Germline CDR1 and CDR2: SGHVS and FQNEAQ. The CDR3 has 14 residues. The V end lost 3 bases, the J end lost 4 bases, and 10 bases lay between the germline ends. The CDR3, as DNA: TGTGCCAGCAGCTTGACAGGCGATAATCAGCCCCAGCATTTT. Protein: CASSLTGDNQPQHF.

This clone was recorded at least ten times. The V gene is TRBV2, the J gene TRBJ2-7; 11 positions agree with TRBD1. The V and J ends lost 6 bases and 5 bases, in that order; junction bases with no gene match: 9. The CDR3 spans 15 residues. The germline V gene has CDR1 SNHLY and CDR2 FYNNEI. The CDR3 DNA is TGTGCCAGCAGCGTCCTGGACAGGGGGCAAGACGAGCAGTACTTC. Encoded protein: CASSVLDRGQDEQYF.

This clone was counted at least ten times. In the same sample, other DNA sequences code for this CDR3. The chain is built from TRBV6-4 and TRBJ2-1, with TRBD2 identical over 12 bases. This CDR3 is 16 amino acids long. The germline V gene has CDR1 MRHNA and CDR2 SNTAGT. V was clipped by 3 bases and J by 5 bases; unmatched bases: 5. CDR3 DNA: TGTGCCAGCAGTGATTCGACTAGCGGGGGACACAATGAGCAGTTCTTC. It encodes CASSDSTSGGHNEQFF.

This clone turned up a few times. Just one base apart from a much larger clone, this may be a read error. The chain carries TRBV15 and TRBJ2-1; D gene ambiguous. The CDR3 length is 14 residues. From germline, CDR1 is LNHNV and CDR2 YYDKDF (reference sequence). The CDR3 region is CATSRGNKLVERFF. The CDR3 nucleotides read TGTGCCACCAGCAGAGGGAACAAGTTGGTTGAGCGGTTCTTC.

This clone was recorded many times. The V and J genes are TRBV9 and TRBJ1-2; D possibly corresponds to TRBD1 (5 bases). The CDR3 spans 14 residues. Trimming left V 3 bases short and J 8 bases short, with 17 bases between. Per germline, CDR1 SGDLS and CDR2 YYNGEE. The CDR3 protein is CASSAGTEYEGYTF. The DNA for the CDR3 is TGTGCCAGCAGCGCCGGGACTGAGTATGAAGGCTACACCTTC. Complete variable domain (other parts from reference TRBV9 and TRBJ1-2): DSGVTQTPKHLITATGQRVTLRCSPRSGDLSVYWYQQSLDQGLQFLIQYYNGEERAKGNILERFSAQQFPDLHSELNLSSLELGDSALYFCASSAGTEYEGYTFGSGTRLTVV.

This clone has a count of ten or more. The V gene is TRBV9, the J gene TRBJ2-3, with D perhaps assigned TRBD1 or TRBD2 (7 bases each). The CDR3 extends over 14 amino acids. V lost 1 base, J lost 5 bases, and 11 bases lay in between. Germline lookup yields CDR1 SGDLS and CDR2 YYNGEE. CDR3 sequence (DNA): TGTGCCAGCAGCGTATCAGGGGGGGAAGATACGCAGTATTTT. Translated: CASSVSGGEDTQYF.